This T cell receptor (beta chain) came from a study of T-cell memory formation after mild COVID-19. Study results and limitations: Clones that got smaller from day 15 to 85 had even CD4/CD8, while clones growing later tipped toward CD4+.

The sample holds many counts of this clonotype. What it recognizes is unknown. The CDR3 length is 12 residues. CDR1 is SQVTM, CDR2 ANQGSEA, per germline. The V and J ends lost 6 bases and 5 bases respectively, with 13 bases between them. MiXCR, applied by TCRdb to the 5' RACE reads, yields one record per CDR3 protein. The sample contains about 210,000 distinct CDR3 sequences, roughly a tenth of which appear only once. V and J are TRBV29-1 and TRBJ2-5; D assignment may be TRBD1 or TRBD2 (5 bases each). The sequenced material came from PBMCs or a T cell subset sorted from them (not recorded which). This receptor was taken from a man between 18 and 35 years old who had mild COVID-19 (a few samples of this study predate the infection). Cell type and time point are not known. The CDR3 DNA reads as TGCAGCGTGCAGGGAGATCGGGAGACCCAGTACTTC. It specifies CSVQGDRETQYF.